Below, one TCR beta chain is given with its context. The antigen remains undetermined. This sample is part of a study of blood T cells in healthy people across ages. A J-beta primer mix and a sample-barcoded 5' primer were used in a second PCR of roughly 6 to 12 cycles. Each of the cDNA molecules was tagged by a template-switch adaptor with 12 random nucleotides. TCRdb re-analysed the 5' RACE reads in MiXCR, keeping a single row per CDR3 protein. The data show about 680,000 distinct CDR3 sequences, about half seen once. General observations from the study: It was the long-lived donors that had more naive CD4+ cells and higher diversity than aged donors. It was found that TCR beta diversity correlated strongly with the percentage of naive T cells.

This TCR derives from a woman between 55 and 75 years old in good health. Sequenced input: blood.

The chain's CDR3 is CASSLGGTGEAGYTF. The CDR3 DNA sequence: TGTGCCAGCAGCTTAGGTGGGACAGGGGAAGCTGGCTACACCTTC. This rearrangement joins TRBV7-2 to TRBJ1-2; 10 bases match TRBD1. This CDR3 comprises 15 residues. Trimming removed 1 base from V and 7 bases from J; junction bases left unmatched: 6. Germline V gene lookup returns CDR1 SGHTA and CDR2 FQGNSA.